These T cell receptor beta chains were read from a single sample in a study of OX40 agonist ivuxolimab in advanced cancers. Sequencing was performed with immunoSEQ multiplex PCR; in TCRdb, only in-frame clones are kept and a portion is missing. Of fewer than 75,000 clones listed, more than 75% were seen once; the top ten hold 8.2%. Sequenced material: CD4+ or CD8+ T cells sorted from blood, taken in a trial of the OX40 agonist ivuxolimab. These TCRs come from an adult with an advanced solid tumor such as melanoma, head and neck, liver or kidney cancer. Each CDR3 is given with its conserved first and last residue. A D gene is named only where the DNA matches it firmly.

d_gene	j_gene	v_gene	CDR3aa	CDR3nt
NA	TRBJ1-1	TRBV7-6	CASSFTENTEAFF	TGTGCCAGCAGCTTCACAGAGAACACTGAAGCTTTCTTT
NA	TRBJ1-1	TRBV30	CAWRRGNTEAFF	TGTGCCTGGAGAAGGGGGAACACTGAAGCTTTCTTT
TRBD2	TRBJ2-7	TRBV19	CASSIRLAGGPYEQYF	TGTGCCAGTAGTATCCGGCTAGCGGGAGGCCCCTACGAGCAGTACTTC
NA	TRBJ2-5	TRBV7-8	CASSFRGGIGETQYF	TGTGCCAGCAGCTTTCGTGGGGGTATAGGGGAGACCCAGTACTTC
NA	TRBJ1-4	TRBV6-5	CASSYSSTNEKLFF	TGTGCCAGCAGTTACTCGAGTACTAATGAAAAACTGTTTTTT
NA	TRBJ2-7	TRBV11-3	CASSPGAGTYEQYF	TGTGCCAGCAGCCCCGGGGCAGGGACCTACGAGCAGTACTTC
NA	TRBJ1-3	TRBV9	CASSPRREGSGNTIYF	TGTGCCAGCAGCCCCCGGCGGGAGGGCTCTGGAAACACCATATATTTT
TRBD2	TRBJ2-1	TRBV11-2	CASSGGTSGAVNEQFF	TGTGCCAGCAGCGGGGGGACTAGCGGGGCGGTGAATGAGCAGTTCTTC
TRBD1	TRBJ1-4	TRBV7-2	CASSLLRGGEKLFF	TGTGCCAGCAGCCTCCTCAGGGGGGGGGAAAAACTGTTTTTT
TRBD2	TRBJ2-1	TRBV15	CATMGRASGLYNEQFF	TGTGCCACCATGGGTAGGGCTAGCGGCCTCTACAATGAGCAGTTCTTC
NA	TRBJ2-2	TRBV6-5	CASSSSTVPGELFF	TGTGCCAGCAGCTCTTCAACGGTCCCCGGGGAGCTGTTTTTT